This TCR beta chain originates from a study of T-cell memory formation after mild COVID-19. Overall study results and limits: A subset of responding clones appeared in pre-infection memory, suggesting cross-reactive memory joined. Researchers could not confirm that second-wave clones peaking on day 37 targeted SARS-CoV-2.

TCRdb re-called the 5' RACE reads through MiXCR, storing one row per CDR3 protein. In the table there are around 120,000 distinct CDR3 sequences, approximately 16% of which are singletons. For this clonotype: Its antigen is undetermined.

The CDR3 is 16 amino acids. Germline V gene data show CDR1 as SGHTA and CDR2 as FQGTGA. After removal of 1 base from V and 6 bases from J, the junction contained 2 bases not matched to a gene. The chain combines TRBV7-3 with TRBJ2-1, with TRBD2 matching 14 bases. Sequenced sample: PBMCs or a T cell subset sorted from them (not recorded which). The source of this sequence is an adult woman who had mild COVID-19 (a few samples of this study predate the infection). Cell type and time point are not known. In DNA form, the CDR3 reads TGTGCCAGCAGCTTAATTGGACTAGCGGGGGGCAATGAGCAGTTCTTC. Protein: CASSLIGLAGGNEQFF.